The entry below describes one T cell receptor beta chain. This specimen comes from a study of blood T cell repertoires in COVID-19. Some clones are missing from TCRdb's copy, which holds only in-frame ones; the method was immunoSEQ multiplex PCR. This sample has some 350,000 clones; more than 75% occur once, and the top ten carry approximately 5.3%. This CDR3 is built from 14 residues. Per germline, CDR1 MDHEN and CDR2 SYDVKM. The ends lost 5 bases at V and 8 bases at J; junction bases unmatched: 5. Each recovered donor of Cohort 3 presented with two negative PCRs, clearance, or symptom resolution. The V and J genes are TRBV28 and TRBJ1-6; 8 nucleotides match TRBD1. Sequencing input: PBMCs or T cells enriched from blood (not recorded which). The source is a woman aged 25 to 39 who had recovered from COVID-19. The CDR3 protein is CASSPGTGYSPLHF. For the CDR3, the DNA is TGTGCCAGCAGTCCCGGGACAGGTTATTCACCCCTCCACTTT.